The subject of this entry is one TCR beta chain. The target antigen is unknown. The data originate from a study of OX40 agonist ivuxolimab in advanced cancers. Whole-study context: While on treatment, patients had intravenous ivuxolimab at 0.01 to 10 mg/kg every 2 weeks. Notes on the study in general: Undetermined was the antigen specificity of the expanded peripheral T cells.

The protocol was immunoSEQ multiplex PCR, while the TCRdb copy is restricted to in-frame clones and leaves out a portion. The data show 65,000 to 85,000 clones, roughly 86% seen once. Specimen: CD4+ or CD8+ T cells sorted from blood, collected in a trial of the OX40 agonist ivuxolimab. The clonotype comes from an adult with an advanced solid tumor such as melanoma, head and neck, liver or kidney cancer.

In DNA form, the CDR3 reads TGTGCCAGCAGCTTTATTTCCTCAAATCAGCCCCAGCATTTT. Translating it yields CASSFISSNQPQHF. The genes are TRBV7-2 and TRBJ1-5; D is unresolved. V lost 3 bases, J lost 4 bases, and 10 bases lay in between. The CDR3 contains 14 residues. Looked up from germline, CDR1 is SGHTA and CDR2 is FQGNSA.